This entry lists 7 T cell receptor beta chains sequenced from one sample in a study of cytomegalovirus exposure and HLA in healthy donors. PCR primers comprised 60 Vbeta and 13 Jbeta primers. Data came from immunoSEQ multiplex PCR; TCRdb stores just in-frame clones and leaves some out. The data hold about 94,000 clones, with roughly 80% observed a single time. The sample consisted of PBMCs. The source of these receptors is a human donor in good health.

This clone was recorded once. The V and J genes are TRBV19 and TRBJ1-3; possible D gene TRBD1, 5 bases. V was clipped by 6 bases and J by 0 bases, with 9 bases between them. The CDR3 is 14 amino acids. Germline assignment: CDR1 LNHDA and CDR2 SQIVND (reference sequence). The CDR3 DNA is TGTGCCAGTAGGAGACAGAACTCTGGAAACACCATATATTTT. Protein product: CASRRQNSGNTIYF.

The rearrangement links TRBV10-3 to TRBJ1-6, with D tentatively TRBD1 (5 bases). The CDR3 runs 14 residues. Germline V gives CDR1 ENHRY, CDR2 SYGVKD. V was pared by 6 bases and J by 6 bases, with 12 bases between. In nucleotides, the CDR3 is TGTGCCATCAGAGTGACAGACAGTAATTCACCCCTCCACTTT. It encodes CAIRVTDSNSPLHF.

The V and J genes are TRBV19 and TRBJ2-1, with 10 bases lining up with TRBD1. V lost 7 bases to trimming and J lost 1 base; unmatched junction nucleotides: 4. The CDR3 runs to 15 residues. Germline loops: CDR1 LNHDA, CDR2 SQIVND (reference sequence). CDR3 sequence: CASTKGQGSYNEQFF. The CDR3 region has the DNA TGTGCCAGTACTAAGGGACAGGGGTCCTACAATGAGCAGTTCTTC.

The CDR3 bases are TGTGCCAGCAGCGTTGGGACAGCCCCGTCTGGGGCCAACGTCCTGACTTTC. This encodes CASSVGTAPSGANVLTF. The gene calls are TRBV9 and TRBJ2-6; 7 bases line up with TRBD1. J gave up 1 base and V 2 bases, and 6 bases lay outside the gene matches. CDR1 and CDR2 (germline): SGDLS, YYNGEE. The CDR3 runs 17 residues.

The rearrangement links TRBV6-1 to TRBJ2-4; the match to TRBD2 covers 11 bases. The CDR3 has 15 residues. Trimming cost V 3 bases and J 4 bases; bases outside gene matches: 2. The germline CDR1 and CDR2 sequences are MNHNS and SASEGT. CDR3 sequence (DNA): TGTGCCAGCAGTGAGGCTAGCGGGGGGAAAAACATTCAGTACTTC. Its protein is CASSEASGGKNIQYF.

The chain couples TRBV28 to TRBJ2-7, with D hard to call. Germline CDR1 MDHEN, CDR2 SYDVKM. V lost 1 base and J lost 4, with 5 bases in between. This CDR3 is built from 12 residues. The DNA of the CDR3 is TGTGCCAGCAGTTTATCGCGGTACGAGCAGTACTTC. The encoded protein is CASSLSRYEQYF.

The V gene is TRBV10-3, the J gene TRBJ2-3; TRBD1 is a possible D gene (6 bases). CDR1 and CDR2 (germline): ENHRY, SYGVKD. V gave up 8 bases and J gave up 7 bases, with 16 bases separating them. CDR3 length: 13 amino acids. This CDR3 reads CAIGKAGEHTQYF. The CDR3 region has the DNA TGTGCCATCGGTAAAGCAGGGGAACATACGCAGTATTTT.